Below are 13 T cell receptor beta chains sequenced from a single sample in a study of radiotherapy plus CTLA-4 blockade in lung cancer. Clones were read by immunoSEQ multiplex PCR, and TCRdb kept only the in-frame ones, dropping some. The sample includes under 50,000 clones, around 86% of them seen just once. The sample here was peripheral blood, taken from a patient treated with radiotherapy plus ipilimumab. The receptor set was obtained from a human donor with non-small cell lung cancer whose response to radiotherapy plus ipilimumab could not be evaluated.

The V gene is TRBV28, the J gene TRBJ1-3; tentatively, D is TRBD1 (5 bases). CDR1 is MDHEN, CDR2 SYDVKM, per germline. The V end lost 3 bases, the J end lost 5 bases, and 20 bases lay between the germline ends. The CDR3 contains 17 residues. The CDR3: CASSLSVAAGSRNTIYF. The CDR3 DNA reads TGTGCCAGCAGTTTGAGTGTAGCGGCAGGGTCTAGAAACACCATATATTTT.

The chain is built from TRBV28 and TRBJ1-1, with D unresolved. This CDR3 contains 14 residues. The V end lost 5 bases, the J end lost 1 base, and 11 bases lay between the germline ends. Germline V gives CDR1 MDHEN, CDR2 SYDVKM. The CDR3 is CASSPYGRNTEAFF. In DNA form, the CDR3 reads TGTGCCAGCAGTCCATACGGGAGGAACACTGAAGCTTTCTTT.

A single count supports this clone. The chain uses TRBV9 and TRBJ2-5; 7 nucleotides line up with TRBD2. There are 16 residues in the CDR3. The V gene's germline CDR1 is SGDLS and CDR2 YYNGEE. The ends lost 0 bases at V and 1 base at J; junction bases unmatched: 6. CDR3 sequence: CASSVGASGAQETQYF. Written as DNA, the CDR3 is TGTGCCAGCAGCGTAGGCGCTAGCGGAGCCCAAGAGACCCAGTACTTC.

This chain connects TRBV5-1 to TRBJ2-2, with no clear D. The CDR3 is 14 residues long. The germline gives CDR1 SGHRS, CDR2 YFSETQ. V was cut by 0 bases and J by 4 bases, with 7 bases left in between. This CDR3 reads CASSLVAPTGELFF. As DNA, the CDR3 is TGCGCCAGCAGCTTGGTGGCACCCACCGGGGAGCTGTTTTTT. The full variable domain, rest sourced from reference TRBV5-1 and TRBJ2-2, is KAGVTQTPRYLIKTRGQQVTLSCSPISGHRSVSWYQQTPGQGLQFLFEYFSETQRNKGNFPGRFSGRQFSNSRSEMNVSTLELGDSALYLCASSLVAPTGELFFGEGSRLTVL.

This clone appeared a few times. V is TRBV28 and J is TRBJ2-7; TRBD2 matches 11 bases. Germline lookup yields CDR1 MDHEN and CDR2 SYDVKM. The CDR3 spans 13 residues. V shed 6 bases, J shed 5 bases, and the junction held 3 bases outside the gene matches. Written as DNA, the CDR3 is TGTGCCAGCAGACTAGCGGGGGCCGACGAGCAGTACTTC. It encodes CASRLAGADEQYF.

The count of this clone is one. The CDR3 DNA follows: TGCGCCAGCAGTGAGTCCGCAGGGGGCGCAAACACCATATATTTT. This codes for CASSESAGGANTIYF. This chain connects TRBV10-2 to TRBJ1-3; TRBD1 matches at 8 bases. The CDR3 contains 15 residues. Germline V lookup: CDR1 WSHSY, CDR2 SAAADI. Losses at the gene ends were 0 bases for V and 6 bases for J; bases not matched to a gene: 4.

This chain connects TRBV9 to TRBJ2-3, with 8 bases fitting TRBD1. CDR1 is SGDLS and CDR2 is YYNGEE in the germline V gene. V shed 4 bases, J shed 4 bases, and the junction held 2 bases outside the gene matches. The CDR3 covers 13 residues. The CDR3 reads CASSPGGADTQYF. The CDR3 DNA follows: TGTGCCAGCAGCCCAGGGGGCGCAGATACGCAGTATTTT.

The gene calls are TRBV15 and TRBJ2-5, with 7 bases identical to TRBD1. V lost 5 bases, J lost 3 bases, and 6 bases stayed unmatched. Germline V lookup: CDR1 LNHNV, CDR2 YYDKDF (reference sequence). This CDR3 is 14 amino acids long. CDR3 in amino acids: CATSGRTGEETQYF. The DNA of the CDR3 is TGTGCCACCAGCGGGCGCACAGGGGAAGAGACCCAGTACTTC.

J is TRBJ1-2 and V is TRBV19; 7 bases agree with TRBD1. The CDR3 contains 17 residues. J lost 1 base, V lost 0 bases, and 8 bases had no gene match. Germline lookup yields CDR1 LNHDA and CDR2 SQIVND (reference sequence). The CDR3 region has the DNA TGTGCCAGTAGTATAGATCTCGGGACAGCTTTTAACTATGGCTACACCTTC. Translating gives CASSIDLGTAFNYGYTF.

CDR3 in amino acids: CASSETRRGAETQYF. DNA for the CDR3: TGTGCCAGCAGTGAAACGCGGAGGGGAGCGGAGACCCAGTACTTC. V gene TRBV2 combines with J gene TRBJ2-5; TRBD2 might be the D (6 bases). The germline CDR1 and CDR2 sequences are SNHLY and FYNNEI. Trimming shortened V by 2 bases and J by 5 bases, and 15 bases separated the two germline ends. The CDR3 has 15 residues.

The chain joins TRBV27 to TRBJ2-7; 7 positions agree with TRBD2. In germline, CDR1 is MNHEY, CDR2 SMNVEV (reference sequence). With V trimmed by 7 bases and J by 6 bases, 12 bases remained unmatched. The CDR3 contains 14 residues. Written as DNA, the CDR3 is TGTGCCAGCACCCTTGCTAGCGGAGGGAGCGAGCAGTACTTC. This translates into CASTLASGGSEQYF.

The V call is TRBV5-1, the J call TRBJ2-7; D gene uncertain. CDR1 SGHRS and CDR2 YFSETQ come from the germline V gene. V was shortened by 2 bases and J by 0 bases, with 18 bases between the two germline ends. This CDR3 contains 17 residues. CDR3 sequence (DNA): TGCGCCAGCAGCTTTGCACAGTCCTCAACAACCTCCTACGAGCAGTACTTC. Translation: CASSFAQSSTTSYEQYF.

The CDR3 loop is CASSPPRTGTYNEQFF. The CDR3 bases are TGTGCCAGCTCACCACCCCGGACGGGAACCTACAATGAGCAGTTCTTC. This chain uses TRBV18 with TRBJ2-1; TRBD2 is a possible D gene (5 bases). The germline gives CDR1 KGHSH, CDR2 LQKENI. The CDR3 is 16 residues long. V gave up 0 bases and J gave up 2 bases, with 11 bases separating them.